There are many counts of the clone carrying this T cell receptor beta chain. Antigen unknown. Time point given: newly diagnosed GD, antithyroid drugs for less than 3 months. From PBMCs, RNA was extracted and then used to make the TCR library. By American Thyroid Association guidelines, Graves' disease was diagnosed in the cohort. The sample comes from a study of regulatory T cells in long-lasting Graves disease. Points from the study as a whole: Whereas nearly 1,000 public clonotypes were shared by new patients, persistent patients shared more, at some 2,900.

Relying on iRepertoire HTBI primers and Arm-PCR of CDR3 regions, the team built TCR beta libraries. TCRdb independently ran MiXCR on the multiplex PCR reads; one entry per CDR3 protein. The sample lists 450,000 to 650,000 distinct CDR3 sequences, about 15% occurring once. A further study also used this sample, focusing on T cells in Graves' hyperthyroidism and ophthalmopathy. That paper states: The authors deemed Graves' hyperthyroidism stable absent ophthalmopathy progression within 18 months.

The receptor was derived from a woman aged 35-60 years with Graves disease. Sequenced here: peripheral blood mononuclear cells (PBMCs), sampled at new diagnosis, from a patient treated with antithyroid drugs.

The CDR3 is CASSAQGGGETQYF. The DNA of the CDR3 is TGTGCCAGCTCAGCACAGGGCGGAGGGGAGACCCAGTACTTC. The rearrangement links TRBV18 to TRBJ2-5; D is perhaps TRBD1 or TRBD2 (6 bases each). The CDR3 spans 14 residues. Deletions cut 5 bases from V and 5 bases from J, with 15 bases between. Per the germline V gene, CDR1 is KGHSH and CDR2 is LQKENI.